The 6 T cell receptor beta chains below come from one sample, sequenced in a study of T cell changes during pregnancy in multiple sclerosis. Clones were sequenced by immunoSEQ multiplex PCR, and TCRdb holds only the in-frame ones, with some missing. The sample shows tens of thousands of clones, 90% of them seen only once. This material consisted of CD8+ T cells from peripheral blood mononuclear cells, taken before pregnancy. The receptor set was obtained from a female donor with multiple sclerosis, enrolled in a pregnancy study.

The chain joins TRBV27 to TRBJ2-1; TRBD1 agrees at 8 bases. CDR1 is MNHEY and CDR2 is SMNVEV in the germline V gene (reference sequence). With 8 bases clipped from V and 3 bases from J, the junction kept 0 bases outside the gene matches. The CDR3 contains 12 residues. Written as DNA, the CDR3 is TGTGCCAGCGGGACAGGCTACAATGAGCAGTTCTTC. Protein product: CASGTGYNEQFF.

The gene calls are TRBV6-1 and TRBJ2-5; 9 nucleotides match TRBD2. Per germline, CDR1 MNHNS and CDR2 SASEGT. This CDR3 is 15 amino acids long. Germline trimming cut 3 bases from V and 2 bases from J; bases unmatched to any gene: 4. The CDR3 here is CASSDQRGDQETQYF. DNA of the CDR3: TGTGCCAGCAGTGATCAGCGGGGGGATCAAGAGACCCAGTACTTC.

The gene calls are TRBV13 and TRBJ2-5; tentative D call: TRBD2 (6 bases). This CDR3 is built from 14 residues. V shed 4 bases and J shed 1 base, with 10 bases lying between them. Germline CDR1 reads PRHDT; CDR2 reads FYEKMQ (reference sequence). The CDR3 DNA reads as TGTGCCAGCAGCTCCAGGGACTTCCAAGAGACCCAGTACTTC. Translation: CASSSRDFQETQYF.

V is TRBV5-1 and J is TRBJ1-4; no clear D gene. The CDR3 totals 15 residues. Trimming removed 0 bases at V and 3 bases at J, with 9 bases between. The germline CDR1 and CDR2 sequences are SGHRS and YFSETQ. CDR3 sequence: CASSLDWAANEKLFF. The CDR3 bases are TGCGCCAGCAGCTTGGACTGGGCAGCTAATGAAAAACTGTTTTTT.

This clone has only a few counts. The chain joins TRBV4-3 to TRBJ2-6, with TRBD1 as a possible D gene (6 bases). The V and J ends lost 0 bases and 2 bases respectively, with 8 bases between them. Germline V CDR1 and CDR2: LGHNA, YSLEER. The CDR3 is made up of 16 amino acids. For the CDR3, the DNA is TGCGCCAGCAGCCAAGATTCAGGGGCTGGGGCCAACGTCCTGACTTTC. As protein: CASSQDSGAGANVLTF.

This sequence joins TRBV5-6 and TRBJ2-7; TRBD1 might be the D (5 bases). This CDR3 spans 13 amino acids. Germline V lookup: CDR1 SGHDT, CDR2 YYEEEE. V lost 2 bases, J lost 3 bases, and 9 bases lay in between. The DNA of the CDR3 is TGTGCCAGCAGCTTTATTCAGGGCTACGAGCAGTACTTC. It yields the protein CASSFIQGYEQYF. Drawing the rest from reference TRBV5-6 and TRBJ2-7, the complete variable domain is DAGVTQSPTHLIKTRGQQVTLRCSPKSGHDTVSWYQQALGQGPQFIFQYYEEEERQRGNFPDRFSGHQFPNYSSELNVNALLLGDSALYLCASSFIQGYEQYFGPGTRLTVT.